These 17 T cell receptor beta chains came from one sample sequenced in a study of cytomegalovirus exposure and HLA in healthy donors. Profiled with immunoSEQ multiplex PCR; TCRdb holds only in-frame clones, not every one. The sample yields roughly 60,000 clones, about 96% seen once. The specimen was PBMCs. The receptors here all came from a young woman in good health and CMV-seronegative.

The genes are TRBV5-6 and TRBJ1-5; possible D gene TRBD1, 6 bases. Deletions cut 6 bases from V and 6 bases from J, with 16 bases between. The V gene's germline CDR1 is SGHDT and CDR2 YYEEEE. The CDR3 has 14 amino acids. The CDR3 here is CASTRGATGQPQHF. CDR3 nucleotides: TGTGCCAGCACCCGGGGGGCCACGGGTCAGCCCCAGCATTTT.

This clone was seen once. This CDR3 reads CARSSPGSGTPNEQFF. CDR3 bases: TGTGCCAGAAGCTCCCCGGGTAGCGGAACCCCCAATGAGCAGTTCTTC. The J gene is TRBJ2-1, the V gene TRBV5-3, with D perhaps matching TRBD2 (6 bases). TRBV5-3 belongs to the ORF category, with a function that is uncertain. Trimming pared 3 bases from V and 6 bases from J, leaving 19 bases between. The CDR3 loop spans 16 amino acids.

The rearrangement joins TRBV9 to TRBJ2-5, with D perhaps matching TRBD2 (6 bases). The CDR3 sequence is 16 residues long. V was clipped by 4 bases and J by 1 base, with 17 bases between them. CDR1 is SGDLS, CDR2 YYNGEE, per germline. In nucleotides, the CDR3 is TGTGCCAGCAGCCGGGCCTGGGGGGACCCCCAAGAGACCCAGTACTTC. As protein: CASSRAWGDPQETQYF.

This chain links TRBV6-6 with TRBJ2-3, with 8 nucleotides matching TRBD1. The CDR3 runs 15 residues. Germline CDR1 is MNHNY and CDR2 is SVGAGI (reference sequence). The J segment lost 7 bases and the V segment lost 6 bases, leaving 12 bases of the junction unmatched. DNA of the CDR3: TGTGCCAGCAGCCGTGGGACAGGTTGGCCCTATACGCAGTATTTT. The encoded protein is CASSRGTGWPYTQYF.

The chain carries TRBV6-5 and TRBJ2-1, with D tentatively TRBD2 (6 bases). This CDR3 has 13 residues. Germline values: CDR1 MNHEY, CDR2 SVGAGI. V shed 6 bases and J shed 6 bases, with 12 bases lying between them. This CDR3 reads CASSPPGGNEQFF. The CDR3 region has the DNA TGTGCCAGCAGCCCACCCGGGGGCAATGAGCAGTTCTTC.

This clone was picked up a small number of times. V usage is TRBV30 and J usage is TRBJ2-2; 13 bases align to TRBD2. The CDR3 is 15 residues long. The germline gives CDR1 GTSNPN, CDR2 SVGIG (reference sequence). The V segment lost 0 bases and the J segment 6 bases; nucleotides outside the gene matches: 1. The CDR3 protein is CAWSVLAGGPGELFF. The CDR3 DNA reads as TGTGCCTGGAGTGTACTAGCGGGGGGGCCCGGGGAGCTGTTTTTT.

The rearrangement uses TRBV7-2 and TRBJ2-1; the match to TRBD2 covers 7 bases. After removal of 5 bases from V and 0 bases from J, the junction contained 7 bases not matched to a gene. The CDR3 spans 16 residues. Germline V lookup: CDR1 SGHTA, CDR2 FQGNSA. Here the CDR3 DNA reads TGTGCCAGCAGCATCTACGGGGGGTCCTCCTACAATGAGCAGTTCTTC. Protein product: CASSIYGGSSYNEQFF.

The genes are TRBV7-2 and TRBJ2-1; TRBD1 aligns across 8 bases. This CDR3 comprises 15 residues. V shed 4 bases and J 0 bases; nucleotides not matched to a gene: 2. CDR1 and CDR2 (germline): SGHTA, FQGNSA. The CDR3 coding sequence is TGTGCCAGCAGCTCCAGGGGGCGCTCCTACAATGAGCAGTTCTTC. Protein sequence: CASSSRGRSYNEQFF.

The J gene is TRBJ2-1, the V gene TRBV28; 11 positions match TRBD2. V shed 2 bases and J 14 bases; nucleotides not matched to a gene: 11. The CDR3 length is 15 residues. Germline V lookup: CDR1 MDHEN, CDR2 SYDVKM. The CDR3 loop reads CASSLNGLAGGLEFF. DNA for the CDR3: TGTGCCAGCAGTTTAAACGGCCTAGCGGGAGGTCTGGAGTTCTTC.

As DNA, the CDR3 is TGTGCCAGCAGTGACGGGGCCTCTCACACCGGGGAGCTGTTTTTT. Protein sequence: CASSDGASHTGELFF. The rearrangement links TRBV6-4 to TRBJ2-2, with D perhaps matching TRBD1 (5 bases). The V and J ends lost 2 bases and 3 bases respectively, with 10 bases between them. The CDR3 has 15 residues. CDR1 MRHNA and CDR2 SNTAGT come from the germline V gene.

This clone was picked up one time. The chain employs TRBV2 and TRBJ1-5; weak D call: TRBD1 (5 bases). Germline V gives CDR1 SNHLY, CDR2 FYNNEI. The length of the CDR3 is 14 residues. Trimming shortened V by 4 bases and J by 7 bases, and 14 bases separated the two germline ends. CDR3 coding DNA: TGTGCCAGCAGTGCAGAGGGCGGGGACCAGCCCCAGCATTTT. Translating gives CASSAEGGDQPQHF. The whole variable domain, remainder taken from reference TRBV2 and TRBJ1-5, is EPEVTQTPSHQVTQMGQEVILRCVPISNHLYFYWYRQILGQKVEFLVSFYNNEISEKSEIFDDQFSVERPDGSNFTLKIRSTKLEDSAMYFCASSAEGGDQPQHFGDGTRLSIL.

This chain connects TRBV7-9 to TRBJ2-7; weak D call: TRBD1 (6 bases). Germline loops: CDR1 SEHNR, CDR2 FQNEAQ (reference sequence). The V end lost 5 bases, the J end lost 0 bases, and 11 bases lay between the germline ends. This CDR3 comprises 14 residues. The CDR3: CASSPRTASYEQYF. CDR3 sequence (DNA): TGTGCCAGCAGCCCCCGGACAGCCTCCTACGAGCAGTACTTC.

V and J are TRBV2 and TRBJ2-1; D possibly corresponds to TRBD2 (6 bases). The germline CDR1 and CDR2 sequences are SNHLY and FYNNEI. CDR3 length equals 13 residues. Trimming took 8 bases from V and 7 from J, leaving 15 bases between them. CDR3 DNA sequence: TGTGCCAGCGGGCGGGACCGTCTAAATGAGCAGTTCTTC. This translates into CASGRDRLNEQFF. Filled out from reference TRBV2 and TRBJ2-1, the complete variable domain reads EPEVTQTPSHQVTQMGQEVILRCVPISNHLYFYWYRQILGQKVEFLVSFYNNEISEKSEIFDDQFSVERPDGSNFTLKIRSTKLEDSAMYFCASGRDRLNEQFFGPGTRLTVL.

The rearrangement uses TRBV4-3 and TRBJ2-7; 8 bases fit TRBD1. There are 16 residues in the CDR3. Germline lookup yields CDR1 LGHNA and CDR2 YSLEER. The ends lost 0 bases at V and 2 bases at J; junction bases unmatched: 6. CDR3 nucleotides: TGCGCCAGCAGCCAAGATTGGGGACAGGCAACCTACGAGCAGTACTTC. Protein product: CASSQDWGQATYEQYF.

V gene TRBV18 combines with J gene TRBJ1-2; TRBD1 agrees at 9 bases. Germline CDR1 reads KGHSH; CDR2 reads LQKENI. The CDR3 extends over 13 amino acids. Unmatched junction bases numbered 1, after V lost 3 bases and J lost 5 bases. DNA for the CDR3: TGTGCCAGCTCACCGGACAGGGGTTATGGCTACACCTTC. Encoded protein: CASSPDRGYGYTF.

This clone was seen more than once but under ten times. V is TRBV4-1 and J is TRBJ2-5; possibly TRBD1 for D (6 bases). Trimming shortened V by 4 bases and J by 5 bases, and 11 bases separated the two germline ends. Germline-derived CDR1 and CDR2 are MGHRA and YSYEKL. This CDR3 contains 13 residues. In nucleotides, the CDR3 is TGCGCCAGCAGCCGTGGGGGCGTGGAGACCCAGTACTTC. Protein: CASSRGGVETQYF.

The chain carries TRBV28 and TRBJ2-5; TRBD1 matches at 10 bases. Germline V CDR1 and CDR2: MDHEN, SYDVKM. The CDR3 sequence is 16 residues long. V lost 5 bases and J lost 3; bases outside the gene matches: 9. The CDR3 loop is CASSPRQGAKKETQYF. The DNA of the CDR3 is TGTGCCAGCAGTCCTCGACAGGGGGCTAAAAAAGAGACCCAGTACTTC.